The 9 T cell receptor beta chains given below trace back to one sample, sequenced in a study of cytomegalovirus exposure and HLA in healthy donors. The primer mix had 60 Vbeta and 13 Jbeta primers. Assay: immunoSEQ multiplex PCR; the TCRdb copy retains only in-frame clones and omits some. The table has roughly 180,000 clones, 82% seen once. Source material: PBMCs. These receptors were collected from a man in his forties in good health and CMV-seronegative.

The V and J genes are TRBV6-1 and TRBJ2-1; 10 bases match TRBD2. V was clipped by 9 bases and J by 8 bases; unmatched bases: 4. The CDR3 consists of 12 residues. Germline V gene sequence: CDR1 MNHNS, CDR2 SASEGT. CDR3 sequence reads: CASSSGSHEQFF. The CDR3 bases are TGTGCCAGTTCTAGCGGGAGCCATGAGCAGTTCTTC.

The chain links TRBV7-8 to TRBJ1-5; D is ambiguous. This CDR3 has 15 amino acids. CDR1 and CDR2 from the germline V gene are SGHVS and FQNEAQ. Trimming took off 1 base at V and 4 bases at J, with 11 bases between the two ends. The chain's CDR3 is CASSLGLRTNQPQHF. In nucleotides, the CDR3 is TGTGCCAGCAGCTTAGGACTGAGAACGAATCAGCCCCAGCATTTT.

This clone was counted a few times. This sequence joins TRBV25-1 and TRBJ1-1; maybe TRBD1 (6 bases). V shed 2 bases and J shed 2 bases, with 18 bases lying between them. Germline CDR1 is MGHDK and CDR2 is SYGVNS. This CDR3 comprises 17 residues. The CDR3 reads CASSEAGSGGANTEAFF. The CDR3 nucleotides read TGTGCCAGCAGTGAAGCTGGATCGGGGGGGGCTAACACTGAAGCTTTCTTT.

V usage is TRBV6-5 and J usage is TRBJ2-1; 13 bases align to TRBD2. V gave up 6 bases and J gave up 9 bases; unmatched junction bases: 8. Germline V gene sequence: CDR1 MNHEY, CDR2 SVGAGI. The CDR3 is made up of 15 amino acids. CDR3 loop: CASSTMGLAGSEQFF. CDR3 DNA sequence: TGTGCCAGCAGCACTATGGGACTAGCGGGGAGTGAGCAGTTCTTC.

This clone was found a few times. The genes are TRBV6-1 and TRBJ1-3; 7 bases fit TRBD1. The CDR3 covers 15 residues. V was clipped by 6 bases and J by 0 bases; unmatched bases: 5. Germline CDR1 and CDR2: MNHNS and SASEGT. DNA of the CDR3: TGTGCCAGCAGGCGGGACAGTAACTCTGGAAACACCATATATTTT. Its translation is CASRRDSNSGNTIYF.

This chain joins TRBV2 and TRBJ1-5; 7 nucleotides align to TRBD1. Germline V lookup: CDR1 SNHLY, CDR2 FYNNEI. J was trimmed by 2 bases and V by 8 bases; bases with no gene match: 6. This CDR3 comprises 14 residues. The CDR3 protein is CASGRTGGNQPQHF. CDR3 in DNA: TGTGCCAGCGGAAGGACAGGCGGCAATCAGCCCCAGCATTTT.

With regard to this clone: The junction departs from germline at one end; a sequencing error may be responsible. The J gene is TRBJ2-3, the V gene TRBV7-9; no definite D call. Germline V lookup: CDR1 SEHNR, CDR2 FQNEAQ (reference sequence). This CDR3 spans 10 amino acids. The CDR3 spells CSSVADTQYF. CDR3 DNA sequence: TGTTCCAGCGTCGCAGATACGCAGTATTTT. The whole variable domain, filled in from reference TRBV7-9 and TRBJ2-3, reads DTGVSQNPRHKITKRGQNVTFRCDPISEHNRLYWYRQTLGQGPEFLTYFQNEAQLEKSRLLSDRFSAERPKGSFSTLEIQRTEQGDSAMYLCSSVADTQYFGPGTRLTVL.

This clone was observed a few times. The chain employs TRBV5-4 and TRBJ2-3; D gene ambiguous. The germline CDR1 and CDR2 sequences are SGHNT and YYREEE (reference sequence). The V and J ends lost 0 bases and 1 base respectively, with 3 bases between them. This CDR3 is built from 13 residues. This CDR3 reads CASSLAGTDTQYF. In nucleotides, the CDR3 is TGTGCCAGCAGCTTGGCGGGCACAGATACGCAGTATTTT. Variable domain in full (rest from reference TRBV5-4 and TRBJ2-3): ETGVTQSPTHLIKTRGQQVTLRCSSQSGHNTVSWYQQALGQGPQFIFQYYREEENGRGNFPPRFSGLQFPNYSSELNVNALELDDSALYLCASSLAGTDTQYFGPGTRLTVL.

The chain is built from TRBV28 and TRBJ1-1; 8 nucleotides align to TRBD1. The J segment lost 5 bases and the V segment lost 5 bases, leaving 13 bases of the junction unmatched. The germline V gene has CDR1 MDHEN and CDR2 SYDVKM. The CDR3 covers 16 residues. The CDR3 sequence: CASSPPTGVGRTEAFF. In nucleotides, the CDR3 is TGTGCCAGCAGTCCTCCGACAGGGGTAGGGAGGACTGAAGCTTTCTTT.